Below, one T cell receptor (beta chain) is given with its context. CDR1 is SNHLY and CDR2 is FYNNEI in the germline V gene. The V segment lost 6 bases and the J segment 4 bases; nucleotides outside the gene matches: 9. The CDR3 is 15 amino acids. This entry comes from a study of blood T cell repertoires in COVID-19. Overall study: Samples of COVID-19 (acute and convalescent) were obtained from the United States, Italy and Spain.

Clones were sequenced by immunoSEQ multiplex PCR, and TCRdb holds only the in-frame ones, with some missing. The table shows over 150,000 clones, with approximately 80% occurring only once. The sequence came from a human donor in a cohort sampled during active COVID-19. Sequenced sample: peripheral blood. The chain is built from TRBV2 and TRBJ2-1; 7 bases line up with TRBD1. In DNA form, the CDR3 reads TGTGCCAGCAGCAAGAAGGGGACAGTTTACAATGAGCAGTTCTTC. The encoded protein is CASSKKGTVYNEQFF.